Presented here are 9 T cell receptor beta chains from one specimen sequenced in a study of blood T cell repertoires in COVID-19. The data were produced by immunoSEQ multiplex PCR, yet TCRdb's version contains in-frame clones alone and is incomplete. The sample yields roughly 130,000 clones, over 60% seen once. Sequencing was done on a sample of peripheral blood. These receptor sequences come from a man aged 45-65 years with acute or convalescent COVID-19.

This clone was found a few times. CDR3 bases: TGCGCCAGCAGCTTCGCAGGGGCCATGAACACTGAAGCTTTCTTT. Translated, it gives CASSFAGAMNTEAFF. This chain connects TRBV5-1 to TRBJ1-1; tentative D call: TRBD1 (6 bases). The length of the CDR3 is 15 residues. Germline-derived CDR1 and CDR2 are SGHRS and YFSETQ. V lost 2 bases and J lost 0, with 11 bases in between.

The chain is built from TRBV5-1 and TRBJ2-3, with TRBD2 identical over 9 bases. The CDR3 is 15 residues long. The germline gives CDR1 SGHRS, CDR2 YFSETQ. With V trimmed by 7 bases and J by 3 bases, 9 bases remained unmatched. The CDR3 DNA follows: TGCGCCAGCTTGAGGGCGGGGGGGCCGACAGATACGCAGTATTTT. The encoded protein is CASLRAGGPTDTQYF.

This clone was detected only a few times. The chain couples TRBV5-6 to TRBJ2-5; tentatively, D is TRBD2 (6 bases). Trimming removed 3 bases from V and 2 bases from J, with 17 bases in between. CDR3 length: 16 amino acids. Germline-derived CDR1 and CDR2 are SGHDT and YYEEEE. This CDR3 reads CASSSVGGIIQETQYF. DNA of the CDR3: TGTGCCAGCAGCTCGGTAGGAGGGATCATTCAAGAGACCCAGTACTTC.

This chain joins TRBV14 and TRBJ2-3, with TRBD1 matching over 8 bases. From germline, CDR1 is SGHDN and CDR2 FVKESK. V shed 1 base, J shed 4 bases, and the junction held 13 bases outside the gene matches. The CDR3 consists of 18 residues. DNA of the CDR3: TGTGCCAGCAGCCAAGGACAGGGGATGGGTTTTACCCCAGATACGCAGTATTTT. Protein product: CASSQGQGMGFTPDTQYF.

CDR3 amino acids: CASSSRDNYEQYF. The CDR3 DNA sequence: TGTGCCAGCAGCTCCCGGGACAACTACGAGCAGTACTTC. The genes are TRBV11-2 and TRBJ2-7; tentatively, D is TRBD1 (6 bases). V lost 4 bases, J lost 3 bases, and 10 bases lay in between. There are 13 residues in the CDR3. Germline CDR1 SGHAT, CDR2 FQNNGV.

The chain is built from TRBV6-5 and TRBJ2-3; 7 positions agree with TRBD2. The length of the CDR3 is 15 residues. J gave up 2 bases and V 3 bases, and 5 bases lay outside the gene matches. The germline V gene encodes CDR1 MNHEY and CDR2 SVGAGI. The CDR3 coding sequence is TGTGCCAGCAGTTATCAGCGGGGTGACACAGATACGCAGTATTTT. Protein product: CASSYQRGDTDTQYF.

V is TRBV15 and J is TRBJ2-3; D perhaps matches TRBD1 (6 bases). V was cut by 2 bases and J by 1 base, with 13 bases left in between. The CDR3 has 16 residues. Per germline, CDR1 LNHNV and CDR2 YYDKDF (reference sequence). The CDR3 region is CATSRTGPSGTDTQYF. CDR3 DNA: TGTGCCACCAGCAGAACAGGGCCCTCAGGCACAGATACGCAGTATTTT.

The chain combines TRBV7-2 with TRBJ1-6; D unresolved. From germline, CDR1 is SGHTA and CDR2 FQGNSA. The CDR3 runs to 12 residues. Trimming cost V 4 bases and J 4 bases, with 2 bases left between them. CDR3 residues: CASSSYNSPLHF. The CDR3 region has the DNA TGTGCCAGCAGCTCATATAATTCACCCCTCCACTTT.

The J gene is TRBJ2-5, the V gene TRBV28; 10 positions agree with TRBD1. CDR1 is MDHEN and CDR2 is SYDVKM in the germline V gene. V gave up 1 base and J gave up 1 base; unmatched junction bases: 9. CDR3 length: 18 amino acids. The CDR3 region is CASSLSGQGSLLQETQYF. CDR3 coding DNA: TGTGCCAGCAGTTTATCGGGACAGGGGTCCCTCCTCCAAGAGACCCAGTACTTC.